The T cell receptor beta chain described here comes from a study of PD-1 blockade in classical Hodgkin lymphoma. Turning to the study itself: Patients were given intravenous nivolumab, 3 mg/kg, every 2 weeks.

As to time point: cycle 4 day 1 (C4D1), after five to seven weeks of nivolumab. Patients all relapsed after autologous stem cell transplantation, and there was variation in brentuximab vedotin exposure. Clones were sequenced by immunoSEQ multiplex PCR, and TCRdb holds only the in-frame ones, with some missing. Of more than 30,000 clones listed, around 80% are singletons. Worth noting for this clone: Its antigen is not known.

Whole-study findings and limits: In CD4+ cells, TCR diversity went up significantly by C4D1, but in CD8+ cells it did not. When set against healthy donors, newly diagnosed patients were reported to show lower baseline TCR diversity.

With V trimmed by 3 bases and J by 2 bases, 3 bases remained unmatched. CDR3 length: 14 amino acids. Germline CDR1 and CDR2: KGHSH and LQKENI. Sample: peripheral blood mononuclear cells (PBMCs), taken before the fourth cycle of nivolumab. The chain combines TRBV18 with TRBJ2-7; 8 bases map to TRBD1. The TCR comes from a human donor with classical Hodgkin lymphoma. CDR3 nucleotide sequence: TGTGCCAGCTCACCCGCGGACAGGGCCTACGAGCAGTACTTC. Its protein product is CASSPADRAYEQYF.